This TCR beta chain derives from a study of vaccination effects on CD4 cells after COVID-19. As for the study in general: Vaccination followed sampling of two convalescent patients by 16 days and one week respectively.

Clones were sequenced by immunoSEQ multiplex PCR, and TCRdb holds only the in-frame ones, with some missing. The table includes tens of thousands of clones, around 80% detected once. This clone was recorded a few times. Its specificity is not known. The CDR3 consists of 14 residues. Germline V gene data show CDR1 as LNHNV and CDR2 as YYDKDF (reference sequence). V gave up 0 bases and J gave up 6 bases; unmatched junction bases: 1. Pools of viral peptides were used by the ViraFEST assay to expand antigen-specific CD4+ T cells ahead of sequencing. Once cultured for roughly nine days, the cells underwent separation to obtain CD4+ T cells. SARS-CoV-2 infection was confirmed by PCR in the person between March and December 2020. They grew 1.8 million or so PBMC in each well, adding about 10 IU/ml IL-2 and approximately 10 ug/ml peptides.

The starting material was CD4+ T cells from PBMCs cultured with HIV peptides, obtained before COVID-19 vaccination. Subset specified: HIV-1 Nef peptide pool negative control/reference culture. The receptor was isolated from a human donor who had a prior SARS-CoV-2 infection. This chain connects TRBV15 to TRBJ2-1; 8 bases line up with TRBD2. In nucleotides, the CDR3 is TGTGCCACCAGCAGAGACCGGGGGGGCAATGAGCAGTTCTTC. It specifies CATSRDRGGNEQFF.